The 21 T cell receptor beta chains below all came from one sample that was sequenced in a study of OX40 agonist ivuxolimab in advanced cancers. Sequencing was performed with immunoSEQ multiplex PCR; in TCRdb, only in-frame clones are kept and a portion is missing. The sample lists about 100,000 clones, roughly 90% seen once, with around 0.85% in the top ten. Specimen: CD4+ or CD8+ T cells sorted from blood, collected in a trial of the OX40 agonist ivuxolimab. These receptors all come from an adult with an advanced solid tumor such as melanoma, head and neck, liver or kidney cancer.

The chain links TRBV18 to TRBJ2-7; 8 bases map to TRBD2. Germline values: CDR1 KGHSH, CDR2 LQKENI. CDR3 length: 15 residues. Trimming at V came to 0 bases and at J to 3 bases, leaving 4 bases not matched to a gene. The CDR3: CASSPPSGGRYEQYF. CDR3 DNA sequence: TGTGCCAGCTCACCACCTTCGGGGGGGCGCTACGAGCAGTACTTC.

The chain has TRBV6-5 and TRBJ2-3; unclear D gene. The CDR3 runs to 15 residues. From germline, CDR1 is MNHEY and CDR2 SVGAGI. V dropped 0 bases and J dropped 4 bases, with 11 bases sitting between them. The CDR3 reads CASSYSSSAADTQYF. As DNA, the CDR3 is TGTGCCAGCAGTTACTCGAGCTCAGCTGCAGATACGCAGTATTTT.

The chain has TRBV4-3 and TRBJ2-1; 10 bases align to TRBD2. CDR1 is LGHNA and CDR2 is YSLEER in the germline V gene. The CDR3 spans 17 residues. Trimming at V came to 1 base and at J to 9 bases, leaving 12 bases not matched to a gene. CDR3 region: CASSQAGAGGAFGEQFF. Written as DNA, the CDR3 is TGCGCCAGCAGCCAAGCCGGAGCGGGGGGGGCCTTCGGTGAGCAGTTCTTC.

Only one count was recorded for this clone. This sequence joins TRBV28 and TRBJ2-7, with 8 positions matching TRBD2. V shed 10 bases, J shed 5 bases, and the junction held 4 bases outside the gene matches. CDR1 is MDHEN and CDR2 is SYDVKM in the germline V gene. The CDR3 extends over 11 amino acids. The CDR3 region is CATGGAHEQYF. CDR3 nucleotides: TGTGCCACCGGGGGGGCTCACGAGCAGTACTTC.

This clone was counted a single time. CDR3 residues: CASSHRAGVEELFF. CDR3 DNA sequence: TGTGCCAGCAGCCACAGGGCGGGGGTTGAGGAGCTGTTTTTT. The J gene is TRBJ2-2, the V gene TRBV11-3; weak D call: TRBD2 (7 bases). This CDR3 region has 14 residues. V gave up 5 bases and J gave up 10 bases, with 17 bases separating them. The germline gives CDR1 SGHNT, CDR2 YENEEA.

This clone has only one observation. The gene calls are TRBV30 and TRBJ1-3; 7 positions match TRBD1. The length of the CDR3 is 12 residues. Germline lookup yields CDR1 GTSNPN and CDR2 SVGIG (reference sequence). The CDR3: CAFQGGGNTIYF. DNA for the CDR3: TGTGCATTCCAGGGGGGTGGAAACACCATATATTTT. Drawing the rest from reference TRBV30 and TRBJ1-3, the complete variable domain is SQTIHQWPATLVQPVGSPLSLECTVEGTSNPNLYWYRQAAGRGLQLLFYSVGIGQISSEVPQNLSASRPQDRQFILSSKKLLLSDSGFYLCAFQGGGNTIYFGEGSWLTVV.

This chain joins TRBV19 and TRBJ1-5, with D possibly TRBD1 on 6 matching bases. The V gene lost 7 bases and the J gene lost 7 bases, with 20 bases spanning the gap. The CDR3 covers 15 residues. Germline V CDR1 and CDR2: LNHDA, SQIVND (reference sequence). CDR3 coding DNA: TGTGCCAGTAACGTCTTGACAGGAGTCGGGCAGCCCCAGCATTTT. Its translation is CASNVLTGVGQPQHF.

This chain connects TRBV2 to TRBJ1-1; D is unclear. This CDR3 comprises 15 residues. CDR1 and CDR2 from the germline V gene are SNHLY and FYNNEI. Trimming shortened V by 4 bases and J by 3 bases, and 15 bases separated the two germline ends. The CDR3 DNA is TGTGCCAGCAGTGCCGGCCGCGGAGGGTACACTGAAGCTTTCTTT. Translating it yields CASSAGRGGYTEAFF.

The chain joins TRBV5-1 to TRBJ2-3; TRBD1 might be the D (5 bases). CDR1 is SGHRS, CDR2 YFSETQ, per germline. The CDR3 is 16 residues long. V gave up 4 bases and J gave up 4 bases, with 19 bases separating them. CDR3 DNA sequence: TGCGCCAGCAGCCCGGACCCCAGTGTGGGGCCAGATACGCAGTATTTT. It yields the protein CASSPDPSVGPDTQYF.

The J gene is TRBJ1-1, the V gene TRBV9; 10 positions agree with TRBD1. The CDR3 contains 15 residues. Germline V CDR1 and CDR2: SGDLS, YYNGEE. With V trimmed by 1 base and J by 6 bases, 6 bases remained unmatched. The CDR3 sequence: CASSVHGTGEAEAFF. CDR3 nucleotides: TGTGCCAGCAGCGTACACGGGACAGGGGAGGCTGAAGCTTTCTTT.

This chain joins TRBV28 and TRBJ1-1, with D perhaps TRBD1 (6 bases). CDR1 is MDHEN, CDR2 SYDVKM, per germline. Trimming pared 6 bases from V and 5 bases from J, leaving 16 bases between. The CDR3 spans 14 residues. The CDR3 region is CASRRTGTRTEAFF. The CDR3, as DNA: TGTGCCAGCAGAAGAACAGGGACCAGGACTGAAGCTTTCTTT.

The chain recombines TRBV7-9 with TRBJ1-6; D gene unclear. The germline V and J ends were trimmed by 3 bases and 8 bases, with 5 bases remaining between them. Germline CDR1 reads SEHNR; CDR2 reads FQNEAQ (reference sequence). This CDR3 spans 12 amino acids. The CDR3 region is CASSFADSPLHF. The CDR3 region has the DNA TGTGCCAGCAGCTTTGCGGATTCACCCCTCCACTTT.

V and J are TRBV28 and TRBJ2-7, with D perhaps matching TRBD1 or TRBD2 (5 bases each). The CDR3 loop spans 14 amino acids. With 1 base removed from V and 2 bases from J, the gap between germline ends came to 9 bases. CDR1 is MDHEN, CDR2 SYDVKM, per germline. The CDR3 DNA sequence: TGTGCCAGCAGTTTATACGGGACCACCTACGAGCAGTACTTC. Translating gives CASSLYGTTYEQYF.

This chain links TRBV6-5 with TRBJ2-7; 7 bases are shared with TRBD2. Trimming at V came to 2 bases and at J to 3 bases, leaving 7 bases not matched to a gene. Germline V lookup: CDR1 MNHEY, CDR2 SVGAGI. This CDR3 region has 15 residues. The CDR3 sequence is CASSYRGTNGYEQYF. In DNA, the CDR3 is TGTGCCAGCAGTTACCGGGGGACTAACGGCTACGAGCAGTACTTC.

This clone showed up just a few times. The gene calls are TRBV5-4 and TRBJ1-4; D unclear. CDR3 length: 12 residues. The germline V gene has CDR1 SGHNT and CDR2 YYREEE (reference sequence). V lost 4 bases, J lost 7 bases, and 8 bases lay in between. As DNA, the CDR3 is TGTGCCAGCAGCAATGATGGTGAAAAACTGTTTTTT. It yields the protein CASSNDGEKLFF.

For this clone: The same CDR3 also results from other DNA sequences found in this sample. The chain uses TRBV29-1 and TRBJ2-7, with D perhaps TRBD2 (5 bases). This CDR3 contains 11 residues. In germline, CDR1 is SQVTM, CDR2 ANQGSEA. V lost 4 bases and J 3 bases, leaving 7 bases between the germline ends. CDR3 in DNA: TGCAGCGTTGGAGAGGGCTACGAGCAGTACTTC. The encoded protein is CSVGEGYEQYF.

The chain carries TRBV27 and TRBJ2-5; 9 bases agree with TRBD1. This CDR3 region has 15 residues. Losses at the gene ends were 6 bases for V and 4 bases for J; bases not matched to a gene: 9. From germline, CDR1 is MNHEY and CDR2 SMNVEV (reference sequence). DNA for the CDR3: TGTGCCAGCAGGAAAAAACAGGGGGCTGGAGAGACCCAGTACTTC. This gives the protein CASRKKQGAGETQYF.

A few counts support this clone. The chain recombines TRBV2 with TRBJ1-2; 7 bases match TRBD1. Trimming at V came to 8 bases and at J to 7 bases, leaving 10 bases not matched to a gene. The germline CDR1 and CDR2 sequences are SNHLY and FYNNEI. This CDR3 has 13 residues. CDR3 DNA sequence: TGTGCCAGCGCCCGACAGGGATCGTTTGGCTACACCTTC. Its translation: CASARQGSFGYTF.

The V and J genes are TRBV10-3 and TRBJ2-5; 14 bases fit TRBD2. Trimming removed 6 bases from V and 5 bases from J; junction bases left unmatched: 11. This CDR3 comprises 17 residues. CDR1 ENHRY and CDR2 SYGVKD come from the germline V gene. The CDR3 DNA reads as TGTGCCATCAGCCCTGGACTAGCGGGGGGCCGGGGGGAGACCCAGTACTTC. Its protein is CAISPGLAGGRGETQYF.

The rearrangement uses TRBV11-3 and TRBJ2-1; perhaps TRBD2 as D (6 bases). CDR3 length: 15 residues. Trimming pared 1 base from V and 7 bases from J, leaving 14 bases between. In germline, CDR1 is SGHNT, CDR2 YENEEA. CDR3 nucleotides: TGTGCCAGCAGCTTAGGCGGGGCCCCCGGGAATGAGCAGTTCTTC. This translates into CASSLGGAPGNEQFF. Full variable domain (missing parts from reference TRBV11-3 and TRBJ2-1): EAGVVQSPRYKIIEKKQPVAFWCNPISGHNTLYWYLQNLGQGPELLIRYENEEAVDDSQLPKDRFSAERLKGVDSTLKIQPAELGDSAVYLCASSLGGAPGNEQFFGPGTRLTVL.

This sequence joins TRBV27 and TRBJ2-7; 7 bases fit TRBD2. Germline lookup yields CDR1 MNHEY and CDR2 SMNVEV (reference sequence). The V and J ends lost 9 bases and 3 bases, in that order; junction bases with no gene match: 8. This CDR3 has 13 amino acids. The CDR3 DNA follows: TGTGCCAGTCACGGGGGGTTTAACTACGAGCAGTACTTC. This sequence encodes CASHGGFNYEQYF.